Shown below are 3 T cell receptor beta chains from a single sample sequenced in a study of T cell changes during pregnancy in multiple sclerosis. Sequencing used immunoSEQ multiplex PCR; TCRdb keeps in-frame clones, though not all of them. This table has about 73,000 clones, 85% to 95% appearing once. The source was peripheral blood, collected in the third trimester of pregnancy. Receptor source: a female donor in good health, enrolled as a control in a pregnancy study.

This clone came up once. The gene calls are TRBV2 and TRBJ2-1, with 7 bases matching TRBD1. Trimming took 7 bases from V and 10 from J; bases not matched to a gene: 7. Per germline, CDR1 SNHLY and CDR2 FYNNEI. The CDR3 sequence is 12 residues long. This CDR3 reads CASNLGGTEQFF. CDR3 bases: TGTGCCAGCAACTTAGGGGGCACGGAGCAGTTCTTC. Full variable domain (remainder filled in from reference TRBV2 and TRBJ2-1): EPEVTQTPSHQVTQMGQEVILRCVPISNHLYFYWYRQILGQKVEFLVSFYNNEISEKSEIFDDQFSVERPDGSNFTLKIRSTKLEDSAMYFCASNLGGTEQFFGPGTRLTVL.

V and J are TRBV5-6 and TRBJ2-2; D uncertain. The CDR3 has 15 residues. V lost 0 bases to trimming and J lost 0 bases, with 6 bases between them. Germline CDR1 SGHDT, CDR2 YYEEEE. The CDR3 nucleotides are TGTGCCAGCAGCTTGGTCTACCCGAACACCGGGGAGCTGTTTTTT. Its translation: CASSLVYPNTGELFF.

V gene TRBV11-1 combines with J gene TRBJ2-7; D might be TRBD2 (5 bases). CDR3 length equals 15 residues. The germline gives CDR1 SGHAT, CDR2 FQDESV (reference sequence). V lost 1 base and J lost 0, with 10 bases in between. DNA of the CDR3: TGTGCCAGCAGCTTAGGGGAAGGGAGCTCCTACGAGCAGTACTTC. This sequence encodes CASSLGEGSSYEQYF. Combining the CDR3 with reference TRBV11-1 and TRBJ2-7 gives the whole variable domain EAEVAQSPRYKITEKSQAVAFWCDPISGHATLYWYRQILGQGPELLVQFQDESVVDDSQLPKDRFSAERLKGVDSTLKIQPAELGDSAMYLCASSLGEGSSYEQYFGPGTRLTVT.